Listed below are T cell receptor beta chains from one sample, sequenced in a study of blood T cells in healthy people across ages. TCRdb used MiXCR to reprocess the 5' RACE reads, holding one entry per CDR3 protein. The sample has about 680,000 distinct CDR3 sequences, roughly 49% seen once. The sequenced sample was blood. These receptors were taken from a woman aged 55-70 years in good health. Both conserved end residues are part of each CDR3. A D gene is named only where the DNA matches it firmly. Clone size is shown for a subset of rows, as once, few, many or a class of expanded clone.

v_call clone_size d_call cdr3_aa
TRBV4-2 once NA CASSQLSRGGETQYF
TRBV6-6 few NA CASSYSVGRETQYF
TRBV7-9 NA NA CASSSVGGGLTDTQYF
TRBV12-3/TRBV12-4 few NA CASSSKFVYNEQFF
TRBV28 NA NA CASSSLGKDTEAFF
TRBV2 NA NA CASRPQRAEAFF
TRBV28 NA NA CASTRTVQETQYF
TRBV12-2 NA NA CASRCHTPTYQETQYF
TRBV20-1 NA TRBD1 CSARDPGQGRRNTEAFF
TRBV18 few NA CASSPWGNTYEQYF
TRBV4-2 many TRBD2 CASSYWAGTTYNEQFF
TRBV7-3 NA TRBD2 CARLAEPSTDTQYF
TRBV6-2/TRBV6-3 NA TRBD2 CASRPARTSGMYEQYF
TRBV6-2/TRBV6-3 few TRBD2 CASSRRPGTRFWGEQYF
TRBV2 few NA CASRYMDGYTF
TRBV4-3 NA TRBD1 CASSQFRDSLNYGYTF
TRBV7-3 NA NA CASGRGADTQYF
TRBV5-1 NA NA CASSVRGSNTEAFF
TRBV6-2/TRBV6-3 NA TRBD2 CASRNSGRGGTDTQYF
TRBV3-1 NA TRBD1 CASSQDLQGARSYGYTF
TRBV15 NA TRBD2 CATSRSGTSGYTQYF
TRBV27 NA NA CASSLNYGGETEAFF
TRBV6-5 NA TRBD2 CASRTSGNMGTQYF
TRBV28 NA TRBD2 CAITGTSGLYEQYF
TRBV29-1 NA NA CSARAQANTEAFF
TRBV20-1 few NA CSARAQGNTEAFF
TRBV27 few NA CASSFSPGTHYGYTF
TRBV11-1 few NA CASSSLADSSGANVLTF
TRBV3-1 NA NA CASSQADSPGGFF
TRBV28 few TRBD1 CASRAGGSYEQYF
TRBV12-3/TRBV12-4 NA TRBD2 CASSTGLAGALEQYF
TRBV5-1 NA NA CASSMYSGANVLTF
TRBV4-3 NA TRBD1 CASSQDLVGGTGFGYTF
TRBV6-2/TRBV6-3 NA NA CAGKDRDFAEAFF
TRBV28 few NA CASTDSETYEQYF
TRBV20-1 NA NA CSGRPRSYNEQFF
TRBV20-1 NA NA CSAGGGLAHTSTDTQYF
TRBV12-3/TRBV12-4 once TRBD1 CASSPQGAAGYNEQFF
TRBV27 NA NA CASSLTGDITEAFF
TRBV20-1 many NA CSAGGLLTYNEQFF
TRBV10-3 NA TRBD1 CAISGQGLAGELFF
TRBV5-6 few NA CASSYRPYQETQYF
TRBV6-2/TRBV6-3 NA TRBD2 CASSYYRTSGSNEQFF
TRBV5-1 NA NA CASSPGDRSQETQYF
TRBV30 NA NA CAWSVGRSYEQYF